One sample yielded the 10 T cell receptor beta chains listed below, sequenced in a study of beta chain features in type 1 diabetes. Broader study findings: TCRB CDR3s were moderately but significantly shorter in Type 1 diabetes patients in all four CD4+ subsets.

Their antigen targets remain unknown. Expressed TCRB transcripts were sequenced because the entire RNA isolate underwent reverse transcription. Produced via immunoSEQ multiplex PCR; TCRdb's table is partial and in-frame only. The table has approximately 260,000 clones, 24% seen once. Sequenced: naive CD4+ T cells from blood. The receptors shown here come from a woman in her twenties or thirties with type 1 diabetes.

The rearrangement links TRBV9 to TRBJ2-1, with 9 bases lining up with TRBD2. Germline CDR1 and CDR2: SGDLS and YYNGEE. J gave up 6 bases and V 5 bases, and 6 bases lay outside the gene matches. CDR3 size: 14 residues. CDR3 loop: CASRGAGGRNEQFF. The CDR3 DNA is TGTGCCAGCAGGGGGGCGGGAGGGCGCAATGAGCAGTTCTTC.

This clone was counted a few times. The chain carries TRBV7-2 and TRBJ2-1, with D perhaps TRBD2 (6 bases). This CDR3 comprises 16 residues. The germline CDR1 and CDR2 sequences are SGHTA and FQGNSA. Trimming took 4 bases from V and 0 from J, leaving 13 bases between them. CDR3 sequence (DNA): TGTGCCAGCAGCTCTATTGGCGGGATCTCCTACAATGAGCAGTTCTTC. It is translated as CASSSIGGISYNEQFF. The variable domain in full, with the rest retrieved from reference TRBV7-2 and TRBJ2-1, is GAGVSQSPSNKVTEKGKDVELRCDPISGHTALYWYRQSLGQGLEFLIYFQGNSAPDKSGLPSDRFSAERTGGSVSTLTIQRTQQEDSAVYLCASSSIGGISYNEQFFGPGTRLTVL.

The V gene is TRBV7-3, the J gene TRBJ2-1; TRBD2 agrees at 12 bases. CDR1 SGHTA and CDR2 FQGTGA come from the germline V gene. V gave up 4 bases and J gave up 6 bases; unmatched junction bases: 4. CDR3 length: 15 residues. This CDR3 reads CASSWTTSGSNEQFF. CDR3 DNA sequence: TGTGCCAGCAGCTGGACGACTAGCGGGAGCAATGAGCAGTTCTTC. Looking up the rest from reference TRBV7-3 and TRBJ2-1 gives the full variable domain: GAGVSQTPSNKVTEKGKYVELRCDPISGHTALYWYRQSLGQGPEFLIYFQGTGAADDSGLPNDRFFAVRPEGSVSTLKIQRTERGDSAVYLCASSWTTSGSNEQFFGPGTRLTVL.

A remark on this clone: The same CDR3 is also encoded by other DNA sequences in this sample. V and J are TRBV28 and TRBJ2-5; D is possibly TRBD1 (5 bases). V lost 3 bases and J 4 bases, leaving 9 bases between the germline ends. Germline CDR1 is MDHEN and CDR2 is SYDVKM. This CDR3 has 13 amino acids. The CDR3 region is CASSLGRVETQYF. In nucleotides, the CDR3 is TGTGCCAGCAGTTTGGGCAGGGTAGAGACCCAGTACTTC. Complete variable domain (other parts from reference TRBV28 and TRBJ2-5): DVKVTQSSRYLVKRTGEKVFLECVQDMDHENMFWYRQDPGLGLRLIYFSYDVKMKEKGDIPEGYSVSREKKERFSLILESASTNQTSMYLCASSLGRVETQYFGPGTRLLVL.

Only a few counts were recorded for this clone. The genes are TRBV7-2 and TRBJ1-2; possible D gene TRBD1, 5 bases. The CDR3 covers 13 residues. V shed 4 bases and J shed 2 bases, with 8 bases lying between them. Germline CDR1 is SGHTA and CDR2 is FQGNSA. CDR3 protein: CASSSPGNYGYTF. The CDR3 DNA reads as TGTGCCAGCAGCTCCCCAGGGAACTATGGCTACACCTTC.

As concerns this clone: Additional DNA sequences in this sample encode the identical CDR3. CDR3 coding DNA: TGCAGCGTTGAAGGGACAGAGAACACTGAAGCTTTCTTT. Protein sequence: CSVEGTENTEAFF. The V and J genes are TRBV29-1 and TRBJ1-1; tentatively, D is TRBD1 (6 bases). The CDR3 runs to 13 residues. CDR1 is SQVTM, CDR2 ANQGSEA, per germline. Trimming cost V 1 base and J 1 base, with 7 bases left between them. Full variable domain (outside the CDR3, taken from reference TRBV29-1 and TRBJ1-1): SAVISQKPSRDICQRGTSLTIQCQVDSQVTMMFWYRQQPGQSLTLIATANQGSEATYESGFVIDKFPISRPNLTFSTLTVSNMSPEDSSIYLCSVEGTENTEAFFGQGTRLTVV.

CDR3 residues: CASSFSEQETQYF. The CDR3 DNA reads TGTGCCAGCAGCTTTAGCGAACAAGAGACCCAGTACTTC. V gene TRBV11-2 combines with J gene TRBJ2-5; D is possibly TRBD2 (5 bases). The germline CDR1 and CDR2 sequences are SGHAT and FQNNGV. Trimming shortened V by 3 bases and J by 2 bases, and 7 bases separated the two germline ends. The CDR3 length is 13 residues.

This sequence joins TRBV5-1 and TRBJ2-7, with TRBD2 matching 8 bases. J gave up 5 bases and V 0 bases, and 7 bases lay outside the gene matches. The CDR3 is 15 residues long. Germline V gives CDR1 SGHRS, CDR2 YFSETQ. Here the CDR3 DNA reads TGCGCCAGCAGCTTGGTGGGGACTAGTCTCGACGAGCAGTACTTC. It codes for CASSLVGTSLDEQYF. The variable domain in full, completed from reference TRBV5-1 and TRBJ2-7, reads KAGVTQTPRYLIKTRGQQVTLSCSPISGHRSVSWYQQTPGQGLQFLFEYFSETQRNKGNFPGRFSGRQFSNSRSEMNVSTLELGDSALYLCASSLVGTSLDEQYFGPGTRLTVT.

This clone occurred a few times. The chain couples TRBV7-3 to TRBJ1-2; perhaps TRBD1 as D (6 bases). V was shortened by 5 bases and J by 6 bases, with 16 bases between the two germline ends. This CDR3 has 14 amino acids. CDR1 and CDR2 from the germline V gene are SGHTA and FQGTGA. The CDR3 nucleotides read TGTGCCAGCAGCGTGGGACATCAGGGAGATGGCTACACCTTC. Translation gives CASSVGHQGDGYTF.

The J gene is TRBJ2-2, the V gene TRBV15; no clear D gene. The CDR3 has 11 amino acids. Between the trimmed V and J ends, which lost 11 bases and 11 bases, there was a span of 15 bases. From germline, CDR1 is LNHNV and CDR2 YYDKDF (reference sequence). The CDR3 reads CAPSNPRELFF. In DNA, the CDR3 is TGTGCCCCCTCAAATCCCAGAGAGCTGTTTTTT.